Following are 21 T cell receptor beta chains from one sample sequenced in a study of control samples from healthy donors and cancer patients. Produced via immunoSEQ multiplex PCR; TCRdb's table is partial and in-frame only. The sample contains fewer than 110,000 clones, roughly 91% of which appear only once. The sample consisted of blood. The receptors were gathered from a man under 40 in good health.

The count of this clone is one. Here the CDR3 reads CASSRQGAREQYF. DNA of the CDR3: TGTGCCAGCAGTCGACAGGGGGCGCGAGAGCAGTACTTC. The V gene is TRBV28, the J gene TRBJ2-7, with TRBD1 matching 10 bases. Trimming at V came to 5 bases and at J to 7 bases, leaving 5 bases not matched to a gene. The V gene's germline CDR1 is MDHEN and CDR2 SYDVKM. The CDR3 totals 13 residues.

The chain links TRBV23-1 to TRBJ2-7, with 9 bases lining up with TRBD1. TRBV23-1 is an ORF for which the function is uncertain. The CDR3 spans 17 residues. V shed 4 bases and J 6 bases; nucleotides not matched to a gene: 16. The CDR3 nucleotides read TGCGCCAGCAGTCTGACGAGGTCCGGGACAGGGAGTGGCGAGCAGTACGTC. It translates to CASSLTRSGTGSGEQYV.

V and J are TRBV28 and TRBJ1-3, with 10 bases lining up with TRBD1. V shed 7 bases, J shed 6 bases, and the junction held 18 bases outside the gene matches. CDR3 length: 18 residues. Germline CDR1 and CDR2: MDHEN and SYDVKM. CDR3 nucleotides: TGTGCCAGCACTTCACGGGGGGACAGGGGAAAGGTGGCAAACACCATATATTTT. Translation: CASTSRGDRGKVANTIYF.

The chain carries TRBV4-1 and TRBJ1-4; tentatively, D is TRBD1 (6 bases). Trimming removed 1 base from V and 5 bases from J, with 20 bases in between. This CDR3 is 18 amino acids long. Germline loops: CDR1 MGHRA, CDR2 YSYEKL. This chain's CDR3 is CASSQVGVGKGGNEKLFF. DNA for the CDR3: TGCGCCAGCAGCCAAGTAGGAGTTGGTAAGGGGGGAAATGAAAAACTGTTTTTT.

The chain couples TRBV6-4 to TRBJ1-2; D gene unclear. This CDR3 region has 14 residues. With 2 bases removed from V and 5 bases from J, the gap between germline ends came to 12 bases. Germline CDR1 reads MRHNA; CDR2 reads SNTAGT. The CDR3 sequence: CASSDPVSAYGYTF. CDR3 in DNA: TGTGCCAGCAGTGACCCGGTCAGCGCTTATGGCTACACCTTC.

Only a few counts were recorded for this clone. The CDR3 sequence: CASSQDRDRVQGQPQHF. DNA of the CDR3: TGTGCCAGCAGCCAAGATAGGGACAGGGTACAGGGTCAGCCCCAGCATTTT. V gene TRBV4-2 combines with J gene TRBJ1-5; the match to TRBD1 covers 9 bases. Per germline, CDR1 LGHNA and CDR2 YNFKEQ. This CDR3 has 17 residues. V was clipped by 0 bases and J by 6 bases; unmatched bases: 9.

The rearrangement joins TRBV27 to TRBJ2-7; 8 positions agree with TRBD1. CDR1 is MNHEY and CDR2 is SMNVEV in the germline V gene (reference sequence). J lost 6 bases, V lost 3 bases, and 4 bases had no gene match. The CDR3 has 13 amino acids. This CDR3 is CASSFSGGREQYV. The CDR3 DNA follows: TGTGCCAGCAGTTTCTCAGGGGGCCGCGAGCAGTACGTC.

This rearrangement joins TRBV14 to TRBJ2-7; D may be TRBD1 (5 bases). Trimming cost V 1 base and J 0 bases, with 7 bases left between them. In germline, CDR1 is SGHDN, CDR2 FVKESK. This CDR3 is built from 14 residues. The CDR3 region has the DNA TGTGCCAGCAGCCAAGCAGGGTTCTCCTACGAGCAGTACTTC. It encodes CASSQAGFSYEQYF.

This chain connects TRBV18 to TRBJ1-3; no firm D call. Trimming removed 5 bases from V and 4 bases from J, with 15 bases in between. The length of the CDR3 is 15 residues. Looked up from germline, CDR1 is KGHSH and CDR2 is LQKENI. This chain's CDR3 is CASSAPGPWGNTIYF. The CDR3 bases are TGTGCCAGCTCAGCGCCGGGCCCGTGGGGAAACACCATATATTTT.

The chain has TRBV5-1 and TRBJ2-1; no firm D call. V lost 4 bases and J 1 base, leaving 12 bases between the germline ends. The CDR3 has 15 amino acids. Germline V gene lookup returns CDR1 SGHRS and CDR2 YFSETQ. The CDR3 sequence is CASSQDPTSYNEQFF. The CDR3 DNA follows: TGCGCCAGCAGCCAAGACCCGACGTCCTACAATGAGCAGTTCTTC.

The J gene is TRBJ1-6, the V gene TRBV19; a weak D match, TRBD1 (6 bases). The CDR3 spans 15 residues. V lost 9 bases and J 0 bases, leaving 12 bases between the germline ends. Germline values: CDR1 LNHDA, CDR2 SQIVND (reference sequence). The CDR3 protein is CASRDISSYNSPLHF. The DNA of the CDR3 is TGTGCCAGCCGGGACATAAGCTCCTATAATTCACCCCTCCACTTT.

This chain joins TRBV24-1 and TRBJ2-5, with D maybe TRBD2 (7 bases). This CDR3 is 19 amino acids long. The V and J ends lost 1 base and 1 base respectively, with 21 bases between them. Germline assignment: CDR1 KGHDR and CDR2 SFDVKD. The CDR3 DNA follows: TGTGCCACCAGTGATTTAGGTGGGGGGGCCCAAGGCTCCCAAGAGACCCAGTACTTC. Translated: CATSDLGGGAQGSQETQYF.

CDR3 amino acids: CATSEWTGELFF. CDR3 in DNA: TGTGCCACCAGTGAATGGACCGGGGAGCTGTTTTTT. The genes are TRBV24-1 and TRBJ2-2; D call uncertain. The CDR3 consists of 12 residues. V lost 4 bases, J lost 5 bases, and 4 bases lay in between. The V gene's germline CDR1 is KGHDR and CDR2 SFDVKD.

This chain uses TRBV19 with TRBJ1-1; possible D gene TRBD1, 6 bases. The CDR3 covers 15 residues. V was clipped by 0 bases and J by 5 bases, with 13 bases between them. Germline V CDR1 and CDR2: LNHDA, SQIVND (reference sequence). For the CDR3, the DNA is TGTGCCAGTAGTATAGATGGCAGGGGTTGGACTGAAGCTTTCTTT. This sequence encodes CASSIDGRGWTEAFF.

The chain is built from TRBV3-1 (or the pseudogene TRBV3-2) and TRBJ1-2; 10 positions agree with TRBD1. The ends lost 4 bases at V and 8 bases at J; junction bases unmatched: 7. This CDR3 spans 14 amino acids. Germline-derived CDR1 and CDR2 are LGHDT and YNNKEL (reference sequence). CDR3 region: CASSRTGGDGGYTF. CDR3 in DNA: TGTGCCAGCAGCCGGACAGGGGGAGATGGGGGCTACACCTTC.

V is TRBV5-1 and J is TRBJ2-7; weak D call: TRBD1 (6 bases). The CDR3 is 15 residues long. Germline V CDR1 and CDR2: SGHRS, YFSETQ. V was pared by 4 bases and J by 3 bases, with 17 bases between. The CDR3 DNA is TGCGCCAGCAGCCCCGGGACATCTGGCAACTACGAGCAGTACTTC. It codes for CASSPGTSGNYEQYF.

This chain joins TRBV7-9 and TRBJ2-4, with D possibly matching TRBD1 (5 bases). Trimming took 5 bases from V and 4 from J, leaving 9 bases between them. This CDR3 contains 13 residues. Germline lookup yields CDR1 SEHNR and CDR2 FQNEAQ (reference sequence). The DNA of the CDR3 is TGTGCCAGCAGCCCCCGACAGAAAAACATTCAGTACTTC. It specifies CASSPRQKNIQYF.

The V gene is TRBV5-6, the J gene TRBJ1-6; D might be TRBD1 (6 bases). V was clipped by 3 bases and J by 2 bases, with 18 bases between them. Germline V gene sequence: CDR1 SGHDT, CDR2 YYEEEE. The CDR3 spans 18 residues. The CDR3 loop reads CASSWQGFGVPYNSPLHF. The CDR3, as DNA: TGTGCCAGCAGCTGGCAGGGGTTTGGGGTACCCTATAATTCACCCCTCCACTTT.

This chain links TRBV4-1 with TRBJ2-7; D is unresolved. Trimming pared 0 bases from V and 2 bases from J, leaving 8 bases between. CDR3 size: 14 residues. The germline CDR1 and CDR2 sequences are MGHRA and YSYEKL. CDR3 DNA sequence: TGCGCCAGCAGCCAAGATGTCAGAACCTACGAGCAGTACTTC. It specifies CASSQDVRTYEQYF.

Concerning this clone itself: The same CDR3 can be traced to other DNA sequences in this sample. This chain connects TRBV5-1 to TRBJ1-1; D gene uncertain. The CDR3 sequence is 13 residues long. Germline CDR1 is SGHRS and CDR2 is YFSETQ. V lost 0 bases and J 1 base, leaving 4 bases between the germline ends. This chain's CDR3 is CASSLGSNTEAFF. For the CDR3, the DNA is TGCGCCAGCAGCTTGGGATCGAACACTGAAGCTTTCTTT.

The chain carries TRBV5-4 and TRBJ1-3; the D is unclear. CDR3 length: 15 amino acids. CDR1 and CDR2 from the germline V gene are SGHNT and YYREEE (reference sequence). Trimming pared 1 base from V and 0 bases from J, leaving 8 bases between. CDR3 in DNA: TGTGCCAGCAGCTTGAGAGGGTCCTCTGGAAACACCATATATTTT. This gives the protein CASSLRGSSGNTIYF.